This T cell receptor (beta chain) was captured by sequencing in a study of T cell repertoires in cytomegalovirus infection. The CDR3 runs 14 residues. The germline V gene has CDR1 SNHLY and CDR2 FYNNEI. V dropped 8 bases and J dropped 2 bases, with 12 bases sitting between them. Whole-study findings and limits: HLA-C-restricted TCR beta clonotypes specific for CMV led the ex vivo response.

TCRdb re-called the reads with MiXCR, one entry per CDR3 protein. In the table there are approximately 500,000 distinct CDR3 sequences, about 11% of which are singletons. This clonotype came up a few times. Its antigen is as yet unknown. Sequenced material: PBMCs. The clonotype comes from a human donor in good health (CMV status not recorded). Some clones in this sample may be carry-over from other donors' samples. This rearrangement joins TRBV2 to TRBJ2-2, with D unclear. The CDR3 spells CASVRTRNTGELFF. The CDR3 nucleotides are TGTGCCAGCGTGAGGACGAGAAACACCGGGGAGCTGTTTTTT.